Given below is one T cell receptor beta chain in context. What it binds is unknown. CDR3 length equals 14 residues. Germline CDR1 and CDR2: LNHDA and SQIVND (reference sequence). V was shortened by 2 bases and J by 2 bases, with 9 bases between the two germline ends. Generated by immunoSEQ multiplex PCR, the TCRdb table keeps only in-frame clones and is missing some. The table has about 330,000 clones, roughly 88% seen once. The sample belongs to a study of Ad26.COV2.S vaccination and SARS-CoV-2 variants. Study overall: The trial was COV1001 and the donor's arm was Ad26.COV2.S. Into the muscle, Ad26.COV2.S was dosed once or twice, 56 days apart.

This sample's treatment: some 20 received Ad26.COV2.S at low or high dose, single or two shots; 5 received placebo; per-sample allocation not given. Samples came from day 63 after the first vaccine or placebo injection. Overall study results and limits: CD8+ and CD4+ T cells specific for spike reportedly responded with substantial breadth after vaccination.

J is TRBJ1-1 and V is TRBV19; D remains unclear. The sequencing used peripheral blood, collected in a trial of Ad26.COV2.S vaccine versus placebo. This receptor was identified in a person between 18 and 60 years old who received the Ad26.COV2.S COVID-19 vaccine or a placebo. CDR3 nucleotides: TGTGCCAGTAGTATACTTTCCCCCAACACTGAAGCTTTCTTT. It specifies CASSILSPNTEAFF.